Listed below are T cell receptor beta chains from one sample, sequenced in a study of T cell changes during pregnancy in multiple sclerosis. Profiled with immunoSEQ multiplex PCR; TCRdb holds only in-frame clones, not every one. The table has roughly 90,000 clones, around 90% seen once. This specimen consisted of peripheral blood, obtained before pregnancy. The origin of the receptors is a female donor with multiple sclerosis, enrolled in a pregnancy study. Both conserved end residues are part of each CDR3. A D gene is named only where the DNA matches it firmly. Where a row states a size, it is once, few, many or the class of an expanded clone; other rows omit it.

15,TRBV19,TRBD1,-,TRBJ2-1,TGTGCCAGTAGTCTCTCGGCCCCCCAGACAGGGTCGGAGTTCTTC,CASSLSAPQTGSEFF
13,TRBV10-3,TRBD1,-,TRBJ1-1,TGTGCCATCAGTATGGACAGGGGCACTGAAGCTTTCTTT,CAISMDRGTEAFF
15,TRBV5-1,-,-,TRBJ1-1,TGCGCCAGCAGCTGGAGGCGGGGGGTGAACACTGAAGCTTTCTTT,CASSWRRGVNTEAFF
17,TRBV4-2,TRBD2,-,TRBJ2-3,TGTGCCAGCAGCCAAGATGTGTTAGCGGGGGGGCCAGATACGCAGTATTTT,CASSQDVLAGGPDTQYF
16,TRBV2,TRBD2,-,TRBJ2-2,TGTGCCAGCAGTGAGGCTAGCGGGAGGGTAACCGGGGAGCTGTTTTTT,CASSEASGRVTGELFF
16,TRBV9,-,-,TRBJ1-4,TGTGCCAGCAGCGTAGAAGGGGCGGCAACTAATGAAAAACTGTTTTTT,CASSVEGAATNEKLFF
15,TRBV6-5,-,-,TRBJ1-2,TGTGCCAGCAGTTACGATGGCGGAGCTAACTATGGCTACACCTTC,CASSYDGGANYGYTF
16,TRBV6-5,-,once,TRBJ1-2,TGTGCCAGCAGTTCCCCCTGGGCAGGGGCGTCGGGTGGCTACACCTTC,CASSSPWAGASGGYTF
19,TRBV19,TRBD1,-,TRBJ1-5,TGTGCCAGTAGTCCGTCCCCGGGACAGGGGGCGGGAAGCAATCAGCCCCAGCATTTT,CASSPSPGQGAGSNQPQHF
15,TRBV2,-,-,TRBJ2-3,TGTGCCAGCAGTGCGGGGCGGGGTGGAACAGATACGCAGTATTTT,CASSAGRGGTDTQYF
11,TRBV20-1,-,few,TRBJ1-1,TGCAGTGCTGCGCCAGGGACTGAAGCTTTCTTT,CSAAPGTEAFF
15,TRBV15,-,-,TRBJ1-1,TGTGCCACCAGCAGGCCTGGACAGTTCAGCACTGAAGCTTTCTTT,CATSRPGQFSTEAFF
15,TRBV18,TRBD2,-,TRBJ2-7,TGTGCCAGCTCAATGGGCCGGGGGGTATCCTACGAGCAGTACTTC,CASSMGRGVSYEQYF
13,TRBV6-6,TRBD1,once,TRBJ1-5,TGTGCCAGCAGTTACCAGGGGGATCAGCCCCAGCATTTT,CASSYQGDQPQHF
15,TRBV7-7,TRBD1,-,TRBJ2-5,TGTGCCAGCAGCCCCCAGGGACAGGCTCAAGAGACCCAGTACTTC,CASSPQGQAQETQYF
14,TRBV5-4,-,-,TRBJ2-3,TGTGCCAGCAGCTTGGGACAGACCCCAGATACGCAGTATTTT,CASSLGQTPDTQYF
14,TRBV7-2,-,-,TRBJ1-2,TGTGCCAGCAGCTTAGTCCGGGGAGACTATGGCTACACCTTC,CASSLVRGDYGYTF
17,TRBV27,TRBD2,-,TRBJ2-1,TGTGCCAGCAGTTTATCGGGGACTAGCGGGACCTACAATGAGCAGTTCTTC,CASSLSGTSGTYNEQFF
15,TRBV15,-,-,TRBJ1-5,TGTGCCACCAGCAGAGAGGTAGGGGTCAATCAGCCCCAGCATTTT,CATSREVGVNQPQHF